The 27 T cell receptor beta chains below come from one sample, sequenced in a study of blood T cell repertoires in COVID-19. Clones were sequenced by immunoSEQ multiplex PCR, and TCRdb holds only the in-frame ones, with some missing. The sample contains 25,000 to 30,000 clones, approximately 87% of which appear only once. Sequenced input: peripheral blood. The source of these receptors is a man aged 65 to 79 with active COVID-19.

The sample holds a few counts of this clone. The chain employs TRBV7-9 and TRBJ1-3; D is ambiguous. CDR1 SEHNR and CDR2 FQNEAQ come from the germline V gene (reference sequence). The CDR3 extends over 16 amino acids. Deletions cut 3 bases from V and 0 bases from J, with 12 bases between. The CDR3 coding sequence is TGTGCCAGCAGCTTCGGGTACGGAAGCTCTGGAAACACCATATATTTT. Protein: CASSFGYGSSGNTIYF.

The chain uses TRBV25-1 and TRBJ2-1; TRBD2 agrees at 9 bases. The CDR3 has 15 amino acids. V shed 3 bases, J shed 7 bases, and the junction held 7 bases outside the gene matches. Germline CDR1 reads MGHDK; CDR2 reads SYGVNS. The CDR3 region is CASSESLAGRNEQFF. The CDR3 DNA is TGTGCCAGCAGTGAGTCCCTAGCGGGGCGAAATGAGCAGTTCTTC.

The gene calls are TRBV5-1 and TRBJ1-5; 8 bases agree with TRBD1. J gave up 5 bases and V 0 bases, and 1 base lay outside the gene matches. The CDR3 sequence is 14 residues long. The V gene's germline CDR1 is SGHRS and CDR2 YFSETQ. The CDR3 bases are TGCGCCAGCAGCTTGGACAGGGGGGATCAGCCCCAGCATTTT. Amino acids: CASSLDRGDQPQHF.

About this clone itself: This sample includes further DNA sequences coding for the same CDR3. The J gene is TRBJ1-6, the V gene TRBV18, with D hard to call. The CDR3 is 15 residues long. CDR1 and CDR2 from the germline V gene are KGHSH and LQKENI. Trimming removed 2 bases at V and 0 bases at J, with 5 bases between. The CDR3 nucleotides are TGTGCCAGCTCACCAGGGAGCTCCTATAATTCACCCCTCCACTTT. This gives the protein CASSPGSSYNSPLHF.

This clone has just one count. The gene calls are TRBV4-3 and TRBJ1-2, with D unclear. Germline CDR1 LGHNA, CDR2 YSLEER. The CDR3 is made up of 16 amino acids. The V gene lost 2 bases and the J gene lost 7 bases, with 20 bases spanning the gap. CDR3 sequence reads: CASSQSLLTGRAGYTF. Written as DNA, the CDR3 is TGCGCCAGCAGCCAATCCCTCTTGACGGGGAGGGCTGGCTACACCTTC.

The rearrangement links TRBV3-1 (or the pseudogene TRBV3-2) to TRBJ1-6; 7 nucleotides agree with TRBD1. This CDR3 region has 19 residues. V shed 4 bases, J shed 0 bases, and the junction held 12 bases outside the gene matches. Germline CDR1 and CDR2: LGHDT and YNNKEL (reference sequence). CDR3 DNA sequence: TGTGCCAGCAGCCGCACTCCTATCAGGGGGAGCTCCTATAATTCACCCCTCCACTTT. Its protein is CASSRTPIRGSSYNSPLHF.

The chain links TRBV10-3 to TRBJ2-7; tentative D call: TRBD2 (5 bases). V lost 2 bases and J lost 6, with 14 bases in between. Germline V gives CDR1 ENHRY, CDR2 SYGVKD. The CDR3 runs 14 residues. CDR3 amino acids: CAISEPSRGGEQYF. For the CDR3, the DNA is TGTGCCATCAGTGAGCCTAGCCGGGGTGGCGAGCAGTACTTC.

The V call is TRBV19, the J call TRBJ2-6, with 7 positions matching TRBD1. V was pared by 2 bases and J by 1 base, with 8 bases of the junction left unmatched. The CDR3 runs 18 residues. CDR1 is LNHDA and CDR2 is SQIVND in the germline V gene (reference sequence). In DNA, the CDR3 is TGTGCCAGTAGTATAAAGGGACAGCCGGTATCTGGGGCCAACGTCCTGACTTTC. Its translation: CASSIKGQPVSGANVLTF.

The V gene is TRBV6-2 or TRBV6-3, the J gene TRBJ2-7; 7 bases agree with TRBD2. The CDR3 is 14 amino acids. The germline CDR1 and CDR2 sequences are MNHEY and SVGEGT. Trimming cost V 2 bases and J 3 bases; bases outside gene matches: 4. CDR3 residues: CASSYGLGGYEQYF. The CDR3 DNA reads TGTGCCAGCAGTTACGGACTAGGAGGCTACGAGCAGTACTTC.

V and J are TRBV7-2 and TRBJ2-7, with 9 bases matching TRBD1. Germline loops: CDR1 SGHTA, CDR2 FQGNSA. V was clipped by 2 bases and J by 7 bases; unmatched bases: 9. The CDR3 loop spans 15 amino acids. The DNA of the CDR3 is TGTGCCAGCAGCTTACGGAGACAGGGGGTATGGGAGCAGTACTTC. The encoded protein is CASSLRRQGVWEQYF.

V is TRBV2 and J is TRBJ1-2, with D perhaps matching TRBD1 (5 bases). This CDR3 is 13 amino acids long. The V gene's germline CDR1 is SNHLY and CDR2 FYNNEI. V lost 8 bases to trimming and J lost 4 bases, with 14 bases between them. CDR3 sequence reads: CASGAPSGYGYTF. The CDR3 DNA is TGTGCCAGCGGGGCACCCTCTGGCTATGGCTACACCTTC.

The sample holds one count of this clone. The chain couples TRBV5-4 to TRBJ1-6, with 7 bases that match TRBD1. Germline assignment: CDR1 SGHNT and CDR2 YYREEE (reference sequence). The trim removed 3 bases at V and 0 bases at J, leaving 6 bases unmatched. CDR3 size: 17 residues. This chain's CDR3 is CASSSFGTASYNSPLHF. In nucleotides, the CDR3 is TGTGCCAGCAGCTCTTTCGGGACAGCCTCCTATAATTCACCCCTCCACTTT.

By its share, this clone is large. The chain is built from TRBV9 and TRBJ1-2; D is unresolved. V was cut by 2 bases and J by 1 base, with 6 bases left in between. Germline V gene lookup returns CDR1 SGDLS and CDR2 YYNGEE. CDR3 length: 13 residues. CDR3 sequence: CASSVEDNYGYTF. The CDR3, as DNA: TGTGCCAGCAGCGTTGAGGATAACTATGGCTACACCTTC.

This chain joins TRBV6-5 and TRBJ2-3; weak D call: TRBD2 (6 bases). The CDR3 loop spans 15 amino acids. Germline CDR1 and CDR2: MNHEY and SVGAGI. V was pared by 6 bases and J by 8 bases, with 21 bases between. The chain's CDR3 is CASSPPGLPSGTQYF. The CDR3 DNA sequence: TGTGCCAGCAGCCCCCCGGGACTTCCCTCGGGTACGCAGTATTTT.

This chain uses TRBV2 with TRBJ2-4; TRBD1 might be the D (6 bases). The CDR3 runs to 11 residues. The germline V and J ends were trimmed by 4 bases and 16 bases, with 14 bases remaining between them. Germline CDR1 and CDR2: SNHLY and FYNNEI. The CDR3: CASSGDGGCYF. As DNA, the CDR3 is TGTGCCAGCAGTGGGGATGGGGGCTGTTACTTC.

The J gene is TRBJ2-1, the V gene TRBV4-3; 8 nucleotides align to TRBD1. The CDR3 length is 13 residues. V was clipped by 1 base and J by 7 bases; unmatched bases: 0. Germline lookup yields CDR1 LGHNA and CDR2 YSLEER. This chain's CDR3 is CASSQGTGNEQFF. CDR3 DNA: TGCGCCAGCAGCCAAGGGACAGGGAATGAGCAGTTCTTC.

The CDR3: CSVEETPDTQYF. The CDR3, as DNA: TGCAGCGTTGAAGAAACTCCGGATACGCAGTATTTT. This sequence joins TRBV29-1 and TRBJ2-3; D is unclear. This CDR3 has 12 residues. The germline gives CDR1 SQVTM, CDR2 ANQGSEA. Trimming shortened V by 0 bases and J by 6 bases, and 7 bases separated the two germline ends.

This clone has a handful of counts. The rearrangement links TRBV4-2 to TRBJ2-1, with TRBD2 matching 7 bases. CDR1 is LGHNA and CDR2 is YNFKEQ in the germline V gene. The CDR3 runs to 16 residues. Losses at the gene ends were 3 bases for V and 7 bases for J; bases not matched to a gene: 12. CDR3 amino acids: CASSQRASGTRNEQFF. The DNA of the CDR3 is TGTGCCAGCAGCCAGCGAGCGAGCGGGACGCGGAATGAGCAGTTCTTC.

The V gene is TRBV28, the J gene TRBJ1-5; D unclear. Germline CDR1 is MDHEN and CDR2 is SYDVKM. With 3 bases removed from V and 3 bases from J, the gap between germline ends came to 15 bases. There are 16 residues in the CDR3. CDR3 in DNA: TGTGCCAGCAGTTTTGGACCTGGCGGGAACAATCAGCCCCAGCATTTT. Translation gives CASSFGPGGNNQPQHF.

The CDR3 bases are TGTGCCAGTAGTGCGACGGGACAGGGAAAGGGGACCCAGTACTTC. It specifies CASSATGQGKGTQYF. The chain combines TRBV19 with TRBJ2-5, with 9 bases identical to TRBD1. This CDR3 has 15 amino acids. Germline-derived CDR1 and CDR2 are LNHDA and SQIVND (reference sequence). V shed 5 bases, J shed 7 bases, and the junction held 11 bases outside the gene matches.

V is TRBV7-2 and J is TRBJ1-5; D ambiguous. CDR3 length: 13 amino acids. Germline V gene lookup returns CDR1 SGHTA and CDR2 FQGNSA. Between the trimmed V and J ends, which lost 0 bases and 5 bases, there was a span of 5 bases. The CDR3 here is CASSLAPDQPQHF. CDR3 nucleotide sequence: TGTGCCAGCAGCTTAGCTCCAGATCAGCCCCAGCATTTT.

This chain connects TRBV11-2 to TRBJ2-1; TRBD2 is a possible D gene (7 bases). Deletions cut 9 bases from V and 10 bases from J, with 25 bases between. CDR1 and CDR2 (germline): SGHAT, FQNNGV. This CDR3 comprises 15 residues. Here the CDR3 DNA reads TGTGCCAGTTCAGGGGCGGGGACTATCGGTGGGGAGCAGTTCTTC. This sequence encodes CASSGAGTIGGEQFF.

V and J are TRBV19 and TRBJ2-5, with 9 bases identical to TRBD2. In germline, CDR1 is LNHDA, CDR2 SQIVND (reference sequence). J gave up 5 bases and V 4 bases, and 8 bases lay outside the gene matches. CDR3 size: 15 residues. CDR3 bases: TGTGCCAGTAGTAGGCGGGGGGGCCCAGGGGAGACCCAGTACTTC. Its protein product is CASSRRGGPGETQYF.

This clone was detected once. The chain joins TRBV2 to TRBJ1-2, with D unresolved. This CDR3 region has 13 residues. V lost 2 bases and J 3 bases, leaving 7 bases between the germline ends. Germline loops: CDR1 SNHLY, CDR2 FYNNEI. The CDR3 DNA follows: TGTGCCAGCAGTGAATCCCGGGACTATGGCTACACCTTC. Translated: CASSESRDYGYTF.

This chain uses TRBV7-6 with TRBJ2-3, with 9 bases identical to TRBD1. Germline V CDR1 and CDR2: SGHVS, FNYEAQ. The CDR3 is made up of 17 amino acids. After removal of 3 bases from V and 4 bases from J, the junction contained 11 bases not matched to a gene. The CDR3 DNA reads as TGTGCCAGCAGCTTGGAGTGGACAGGGGCGTTTGCAGATACGCAGTATTTT. Its translation: CASSLEWTGAFADTQYF.

The rearrangement joins TRBV14 to TRBJ2-5, with D possibly TRBD1 on 6 matching bases. The CDR3 sequence is 14 residues long. Trimming cost V 3 bases and J 7 bases, with 15 bases left between them. Looked up from germline, CDR1 is SGHDN and CDR2 is FVKESK. CDR3 in DNA: TGTGCCAGCAGCCAGGCAGGGGCGCCGGTGACCCAGTACTTC. Amino acids: CASSQAGAPVTQYF.

This chain's CDR3 is CASSLVPGSETQYF. In nucleotides, the CDR3 is TGCGCCAGCAGCTTGGTTCCGGGATCGGAGACCCAGTACTTC. The rearrangement joins TRBV5-1 to TRBJ2-5, with D tentatively TRBD2 (5 bases). CDR1 SGHRS and CDR2 YFSETQ come from the germline V gene. V was shortened by 0 bases and J by 5 bases, with 11 bases between the two germline ends. The CDR3 length is 14 residues.